This T cell receptor (beta chain) derives from a study of Ad26.COV2.S vaccination and SARS-CoV-2 variants. Study details: The donor participated in the COV1001 trial, in its Ad26.COV2.S arm. The study's findings and limits: Higher spike-specific TCR breadth was found in vaccine recipients than in placebo recipients.

Documented treatment: roughly 20 received Ad26.COV2.S at low or high dose, single or two shots; 5 received placebo; per-sample allocation not given. All samples were drawn on day 63, counting from the first vaccine or placebo injection. It was an adult aged 18-55 years in Boston who was the donor. Ad26 vector vaccine expressed Wuhan-strain SARS-CoV-2 spike. The method was immunoSEQ multiplex PCR; TCRdb's version includes in-frame clones alone and lacks a portion of them. The profile covers fewer than 800,000 clones, with more than 70% appearing a single time and about 1.5% taken by the ten largest. To note about this clone: Its specificity is not known.

The V gene lost 4 bases and the J gene lost 8 bases, with 11 bases spanning the gap. CDR1 and CDR2 (germline): DFQATT, SNEGSKA (reference sequence). The CDR3 covers 11 residues. The sequencing here drew on peripheral blood, taken in a trial of Ad26.COV2.S vaccine versus placebo. The V and J genes are TRBV20-1 and TRBJ1-2; tentative D call: TRBD1 (6 bases). The TCR comes from a person between 18 and 59 years old who received the Ad26.COV2.S COVID-19 vaccine or a placebo. The CDR3 protein is CSAILTGGYTF. The DNA of the CDR3 is TGCAGTGCTATTTTGACAGGCGGCTACACCTTC.